These T cell receptor beta chains were read from a single sample in a study of T cells in Graves' hyperthyroidism and ophthalmopathy. TCRdb reprocessed the multiplex PCR reads with MiXCR, giving one entry per CDR3 protein. The data contain some 490,000 distinct CDR3 sequences, about 16% of them singletons. Sequences were obtained from blood. All receptors derive from a woman in her 30s with Graves' ophthalmopathy. Both conserved end residues are part of each CDR3. Clone size is not always given. Where it is, it says once, few, many or a class for expanded clones.

j_gene	len	abundance	v_gene	CDR3aa
TRBJ2-7	18	many	TRBV6-2/TRBV6-3	CATHRPTTSGRNSYEQYF
TRBJ2-7	13	many	TRBV19	CASSPGLGYEQYF
TRBJ2-3	20	.	TRBV11-2	CASSLGGSGRATIFTDTQYF
TRBJ2-3	18	.	TRBV18	CVSSPPLLLGEGRNTQYF
TRBJ2-5	13	many	TRBV18	CASSLDSQETQYF
TRBJ2-5	16	many	TRBV28	CASSFQLAGAGETQYF
TRBJ2-3	19	.	TRBV18	CASSPLHRKQGVGTDTQYF
TRBJ2-5	17	many	TRBV9	CASSVGVGGISQETQYF
TRBJ2-6	18	.	TRBV6-1	CASSDRDRGVSGANVLTF
TRBJ2-5	13	many	TRBV2	CASSDVGQETQYF